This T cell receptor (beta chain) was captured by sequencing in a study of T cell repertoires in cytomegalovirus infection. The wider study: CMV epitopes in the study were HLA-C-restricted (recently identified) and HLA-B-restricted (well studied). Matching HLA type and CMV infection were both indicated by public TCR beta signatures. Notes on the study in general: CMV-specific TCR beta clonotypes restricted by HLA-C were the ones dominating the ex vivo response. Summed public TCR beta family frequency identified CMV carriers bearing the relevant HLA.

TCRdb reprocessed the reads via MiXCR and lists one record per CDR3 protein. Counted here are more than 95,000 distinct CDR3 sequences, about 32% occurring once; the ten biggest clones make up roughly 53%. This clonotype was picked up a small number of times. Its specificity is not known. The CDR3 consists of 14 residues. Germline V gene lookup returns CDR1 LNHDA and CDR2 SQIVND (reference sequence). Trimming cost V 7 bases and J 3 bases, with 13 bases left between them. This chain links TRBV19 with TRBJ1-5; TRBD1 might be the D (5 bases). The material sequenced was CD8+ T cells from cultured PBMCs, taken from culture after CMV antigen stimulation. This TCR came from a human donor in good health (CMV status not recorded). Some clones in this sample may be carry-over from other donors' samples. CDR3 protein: CASTWEGLNQPQHF. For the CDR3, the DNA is TGTGCCAGTACCTGGGAGGGACTCAATCAGCCCCAGCATTTT.